This section outlines one T cell receptor beta chain sequence together with its context. This sample is part of a study of blood T cell repertoires in COVID-19. For the study at large: Whether acute or convalescent, the COVID-19 samples came from the United States, Italy and Spain. PBMCs, B-cell-depleted T cells, or T cells provided the cDNA or gDNA that made up the material.

In the original analysis: Amplifying reference gene primers gave estimates of nucleated cell counts. TCRdb keeps only in-frame clones here, not all; method: immunoSEQ multiplex PCR. V and J calls and clone size come straight from that table; D and trimming were deduced from the DNA. The table has some 76,000 clones, just over 90% seen once. This clonotype was sampled from a woman aged 18-29 years with acute or convalescent COVID-19. The sample taken for sequencing was peripheral blood.

The CDR3 spells CASSPGQEFTDTQYF. The CDR3, as DNA: TGTGCCAGCAGCCCCGGACAGGAATTCACAGATACGCAGTATTTT. The chain couples TRBV7-9 to TRBJ2-3, with TRBD1 matching over 7 bases. This CDR3 is built from 15 residues. Looked up from germline, CDR1 is SEHNR and CDR2 is FQNEAQ (reference sequence). Trimming cost V 5 bases and J 2 bases; bases outside gene matches: 7.